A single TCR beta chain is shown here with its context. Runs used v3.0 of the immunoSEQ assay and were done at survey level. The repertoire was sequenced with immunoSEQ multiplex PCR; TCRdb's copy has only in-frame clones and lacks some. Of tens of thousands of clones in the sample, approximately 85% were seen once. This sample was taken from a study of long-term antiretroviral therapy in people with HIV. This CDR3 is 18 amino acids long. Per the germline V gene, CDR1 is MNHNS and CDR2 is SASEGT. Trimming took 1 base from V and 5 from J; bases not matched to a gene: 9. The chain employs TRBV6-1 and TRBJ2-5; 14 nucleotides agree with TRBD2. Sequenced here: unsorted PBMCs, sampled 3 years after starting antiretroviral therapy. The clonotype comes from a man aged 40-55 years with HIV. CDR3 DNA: TGTGCCAGCAGTGAAGACAGGGTGACTAGCGGGAGGGTGGAGACCCAGTACTTC. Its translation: CASSEDRVTSGRVETQYF.